This T cell receptor beta chain was observed in a study of cytomegalovirus exposure and HLA in healthy donors. Overall study context: The platform used for the roughly 120 validation repertoires matched that of the approximately 710 first-cohort repertoires, a later analysis reported. Study-wide results and caveats: In the approximately 120 validation repertoires, a later analysis found that first-cohort TCR clusters tended to co-occur. The classifier reportedly diagnosed cytomegalovirus status with high sensitivity and specificity.

This clone showed up just once. The antigen is undetermined. Sequencing was performed with immunoSEQ multiplex PCR; in TCRdb, only in-frame clones are kept and a portion is missing. This table has around 190,000 clones, around 84% appearing once. In germline, CDR1 is SGHTA, CDR2 FQGNSA. V was pared by 5 bases and J by 5 bases, with 12 bases between. The CDR3 length is 13 residues. The rearrangement uses TRBV7-2 and TRBJ1-1, with D tentatively TRBD1 (6 bases). The sequenced sample was PBMCs. The clonotype was recovered from a man between 18 and 35 years old in good health and CMV-seropositive. DNA of the CDR3: TGTGCCAGCAGCCAACAGGGTTGGACTGAAGCTTTCTTT. The encoded protein is CASSQQGWTEAFF.